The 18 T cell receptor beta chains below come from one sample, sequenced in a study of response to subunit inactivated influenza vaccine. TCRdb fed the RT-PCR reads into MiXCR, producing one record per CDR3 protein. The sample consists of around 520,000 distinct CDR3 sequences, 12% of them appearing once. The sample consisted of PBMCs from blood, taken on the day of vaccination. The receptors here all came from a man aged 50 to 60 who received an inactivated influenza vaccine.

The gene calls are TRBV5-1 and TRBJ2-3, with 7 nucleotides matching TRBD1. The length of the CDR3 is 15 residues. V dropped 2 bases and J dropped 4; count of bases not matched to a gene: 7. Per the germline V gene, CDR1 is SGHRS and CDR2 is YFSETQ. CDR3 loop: CASSFGHGQADTQYF. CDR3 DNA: TGCGCCAGCAGCTTTGGACACGGACAGGCAGATACGCAGTATTTT.

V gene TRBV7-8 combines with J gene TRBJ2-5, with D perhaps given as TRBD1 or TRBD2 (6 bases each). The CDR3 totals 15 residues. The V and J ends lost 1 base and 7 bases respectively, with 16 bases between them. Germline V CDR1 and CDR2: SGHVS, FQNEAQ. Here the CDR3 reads CASSLGGAEPATQYF. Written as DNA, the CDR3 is TGTGCCAGCAGCTTAGGGGGGGCCGAACCAGCGACCCAGTACTTC.

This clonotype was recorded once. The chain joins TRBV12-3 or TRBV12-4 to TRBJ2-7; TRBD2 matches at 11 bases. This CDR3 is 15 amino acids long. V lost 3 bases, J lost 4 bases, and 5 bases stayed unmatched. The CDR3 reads CASSFSSGGTYEQYF. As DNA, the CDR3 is TGTGCCAGCAGTTTCTCTAGCGGGGGGACTTACGAGCAGTACTTC.

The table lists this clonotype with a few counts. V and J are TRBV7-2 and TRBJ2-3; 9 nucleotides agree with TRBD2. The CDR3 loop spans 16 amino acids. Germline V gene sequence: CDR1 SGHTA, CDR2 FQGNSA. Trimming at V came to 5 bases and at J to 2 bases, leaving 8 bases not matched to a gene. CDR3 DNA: TGTGCCAGCAGCCCACGACTAGCGGAGACCACAGATACGCAGTATTTT. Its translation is CASSPRLAETTDTQYF.

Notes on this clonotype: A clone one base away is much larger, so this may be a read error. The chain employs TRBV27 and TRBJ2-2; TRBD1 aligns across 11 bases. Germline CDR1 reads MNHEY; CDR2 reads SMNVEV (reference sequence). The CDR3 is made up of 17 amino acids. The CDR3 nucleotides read TGTGCCTGCAGTTCTAGGACAGGGGGCCTGATTACCGGGGAGCTGTTTTTT. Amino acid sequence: CACSSRTGGLITGELFF.

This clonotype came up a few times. The chain's CDR3 is CASSLGIVGGYEQYF. CDR3 nucleotide sequence: TGTGCCAGCAGTTTAGGGATAGTAGGCGGCTACGAGCAGTACTTC. The rearrangement uses TRBV27 and TRBJ2-7; D is unresolved. The CDR3 spans 15 residues. CDR1 MNHEY and CDR2 SMNVEV come from the germline V gene (reference sequence). The germline V and J ends were trimmed by 2 bases and 3 bases, with 14 bases remaining between them.

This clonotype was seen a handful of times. The CDR3 DNA follows: TGTGCCAGCAGTTTATCCCCACCGACTAGCGGGGGCACAGATACGCAGTATTTT. Translation: CASSLSPPTSGGTDTQYF. The chain uses TRBV27 and TRBJ2-3; 11 bases are shared with TRBD2. Germline loops: CDR1 MNHEY, CDR2 SMNVEV (reference sequence). The V gene end was trimmed by 0 bases and the J gene end by 1 base; junction bases not matched to a gene: 6. This CDR3 has 18 residues.

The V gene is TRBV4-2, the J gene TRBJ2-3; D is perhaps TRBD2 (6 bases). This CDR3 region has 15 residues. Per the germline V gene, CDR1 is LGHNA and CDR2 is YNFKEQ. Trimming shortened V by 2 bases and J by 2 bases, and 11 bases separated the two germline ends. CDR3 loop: CASSQYAGHTDTQYF. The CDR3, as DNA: TGTGCCAGCAGCCAATATGCGGGGCACACAGATACGCAGTATTTT.

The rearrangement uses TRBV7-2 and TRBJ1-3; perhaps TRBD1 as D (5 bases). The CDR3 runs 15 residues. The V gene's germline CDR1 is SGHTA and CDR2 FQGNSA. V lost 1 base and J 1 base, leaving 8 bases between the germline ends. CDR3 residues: CASSLGGPSGNTIYF. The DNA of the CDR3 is TGTGCCAGCAGCTTAGGGGGACCGTCTGGAAACACCATATATTTT.

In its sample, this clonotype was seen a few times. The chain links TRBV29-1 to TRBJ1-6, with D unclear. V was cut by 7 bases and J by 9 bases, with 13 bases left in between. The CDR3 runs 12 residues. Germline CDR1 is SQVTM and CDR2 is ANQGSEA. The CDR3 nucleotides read TGCAGCGGGGGTGAACGGGGTTCACCCCTCCACTTT. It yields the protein CSGGERGSPLHF.

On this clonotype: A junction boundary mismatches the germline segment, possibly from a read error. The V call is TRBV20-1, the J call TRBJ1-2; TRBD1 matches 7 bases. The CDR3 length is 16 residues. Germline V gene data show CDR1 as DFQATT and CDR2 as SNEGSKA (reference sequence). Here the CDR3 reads CCARDWGDSVEDGYTF. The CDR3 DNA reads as TGCTGTGCTAGAGACTGGGGGGACAGCGTAGAAGATGGCTACACCTTC.

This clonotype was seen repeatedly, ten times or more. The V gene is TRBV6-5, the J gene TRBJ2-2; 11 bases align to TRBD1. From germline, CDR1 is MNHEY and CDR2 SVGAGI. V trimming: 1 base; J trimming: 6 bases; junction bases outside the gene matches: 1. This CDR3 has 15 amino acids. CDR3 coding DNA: TGTGCCAGCAGTTACTTGGGACAGGGGGCCGGGGAGCTGTTTTTT. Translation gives CASSYLGQGAGELFF.

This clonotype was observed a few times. The CDR3: CATSDLQTGGAYNEQFF. In nucleotides, the CDR3 is TGTGCCACCAGTGATTTGCAAACAGGGGGCGCCTACAATGAGCAGTTCTTC. The chain is built from TRBV24-1 and TRBJ2-1; TRBD1 matches at 9 bases. The CDR3 totals 17 residues. V gave up 0 bases and J gave up 2 bases; unmatched junction bases: 4. In germline, CDR1 is KGHDR, CDR2 SFDVKD.

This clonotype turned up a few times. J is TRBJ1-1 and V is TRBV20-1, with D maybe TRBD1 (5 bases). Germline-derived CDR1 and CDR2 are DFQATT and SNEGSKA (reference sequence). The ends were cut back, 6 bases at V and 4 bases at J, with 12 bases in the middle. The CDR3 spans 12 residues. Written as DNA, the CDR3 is TGCAGTGCCGTCAGGGTAGGCACTGAAGCTTTCTTT. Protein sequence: CSAVRVGTEAFF.

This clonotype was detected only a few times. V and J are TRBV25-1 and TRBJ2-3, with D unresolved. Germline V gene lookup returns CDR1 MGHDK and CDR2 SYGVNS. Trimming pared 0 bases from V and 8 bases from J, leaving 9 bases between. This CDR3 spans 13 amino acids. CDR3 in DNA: TGTGCCAGCAGTGAATACGCGGCGGCTACGCAGTATTTT. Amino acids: CASSEYAAATQYF.

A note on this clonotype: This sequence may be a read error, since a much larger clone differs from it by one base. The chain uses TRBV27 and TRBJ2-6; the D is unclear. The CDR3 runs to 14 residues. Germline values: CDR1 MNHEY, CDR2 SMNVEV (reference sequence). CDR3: CACSLSAGANVLTF. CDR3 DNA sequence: TGTGCCTGCAGTTTATCGGCCGGGGCCAACGTCCTGACTTTC. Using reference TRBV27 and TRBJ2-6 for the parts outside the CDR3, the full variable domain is EAQVTQNPRYLITVTGKKLTVTCSQNMNHEYMSWYRQDPGLGLRQIYYSMNVEVTDKGDVPEGYKVSRKEKRNFPLILESPSPNQTSLYFCACSLSAGANVLTFGAGSRLTVL.

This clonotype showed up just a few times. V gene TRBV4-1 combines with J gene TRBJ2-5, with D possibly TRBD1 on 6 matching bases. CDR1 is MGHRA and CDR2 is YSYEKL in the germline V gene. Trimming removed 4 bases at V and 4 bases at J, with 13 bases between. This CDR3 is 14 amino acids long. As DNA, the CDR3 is TGCGCCAGCAGCCTCGAGGGGGAAGGAGAGACCCAGTACTTC. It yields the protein CASSLEGEGETQYF.

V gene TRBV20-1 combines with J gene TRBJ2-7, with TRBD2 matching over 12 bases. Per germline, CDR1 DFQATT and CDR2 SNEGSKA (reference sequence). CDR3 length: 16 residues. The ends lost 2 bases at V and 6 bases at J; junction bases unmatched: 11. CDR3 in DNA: TGCAGTGCTAGACTTTGGGCTAGCGGGAGGGCCTTCGAGCAGTACTTC. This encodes CSARLWASGRAFEQYF.